A single sample gave rise to the 25 T cell receptor beta chains below, sequenced in a study of CD8 T cells in ankylosing spondylitis (dated by TCRdb to 2017 to 2019). The library was generated by 5' RACE. TCRdb names Illumina HiSeq 2500 as the instrument used. Clones were called with MiXCR by TCRdb after fastp trimmed the public reads at Q25, and only in-frame beta chains were retained. Under each unique CDR3 protein, matching rows form one entry showing the most common genes and DNA. The sample profile shows about 360,000 distinct CDR3 sequences; approximately 20% of them were found once. The ten top clones hold roughly 14% of the sample. Sequencing used blood, either unsorted or a sorted T cell fraction (not recorded which). These receptor sequences come from a male donor with ankylosing spondylitis or in good health (not recorded which).

This clonotype was counted only a few times. The rearrangement uses TRBV12-3 or TRBV12-4 and TRBJ2-5; D might be TRBD1 or TRBD2, each matching 5 bases. The CDR3 consists of 11 residues. Trimming removed 3 bases at V and 14 bases at J, with 13 bases between. CDR3 bases: TGTGCCAGCAGTTTCGGGGACCAGGCCTACTTC. It codes for CASSFGDQAYF.

The chain has TRBV6-1 and TRBJ2-2; 8 nucleotides match TRBD1. CDR1 is MNHNS, CDR2 SASEGT, per germline. CDR3 length: 16 amino acids. V lost 8 bases, J lost 5 bases, and 13 bases stayed unmatched. The DNA for the CDR3 is TGTGCCAGCCAACGAAAACAGGGGGAATGGACCGGGGAGCTGTTTTTT. It codes for CASQRKQGEWTGELFF.

J is TRBJ2-3 and V is TRBV7-8; D not resolved. This CDR3 has 14 amino acids. Trimming pared 5 bases from V and 5 bases from J, leaving 14 bases between. Germline V gives CDR1 SGHVS, CDR2 FQNEAQ. Here the CDR3 DNA reads TGTGCCAGCAGCCCACCAAAACACGGAGATACGCAGTATTTT. As protein: CASSPPKHGDTQYF.

Concerning this clonotype itself: A read error may explain this, as a much larger clone is one base away. J is TRBJ2-7 and V is TRBV29-1, with D unresolved. Germline V gene lookup returns CDR1 SQVTM and CDR2 ANQGSEA. Trimming cost V 4 bases and J 3 bases, with 4 bases left between them. This CDR3 spans 10 amino acids. The CDR3 is CSVGDYEQYF. CDR3 sequence (DNA): TGCAGCGTTGGGGACTACGAGCAGTACTTC.

This clonotype was counted ten times or more. The V call is TRBV12-3 or TRBV12-4, the J call TRBJ2-7; D gene uncertain. The CDR3 length is 12 residues. With 7 bases removed from V and 0 bases from J, the gap between germline ends came to 7 bases. CDR3 sequence (DNA): TGTGCCAGCACCGACATCTCCTACGAGCAGTACTTC. Protein sequence: CASTDISYEQYF.

This clonotype showed up just a few times. J is TRBJ2-7 and V is TRBV4-2; TRBD2 might be the D (5 bases). The CDR3 sequence is 14 residues long. Deletions cut 1 base from V and 2 bases from J, with 9 bases between. Germline V gene data show CDR1 as LGHNA and CDR2 as YNFKEQ. This CDR3 is CASSQGAEAYEQYF. Written as DNA, the CDR3 is TGTGCCAGCAGCCAAGGTGCGGAGGCCTACGAGCAGTACTTC.

The chain recombines TRBV3-1 with TRBJ2-1; tentatively, D is TRBD1 (5 bases). Germline-derived CDR1 and CDR2 are LGHDT and YNNKEL (reference sequence). The CDR3 covers 17 residues. Trimming took 0 bases from V and 0 from J, leaving 12 bases between them. CDR3 residues: CASSQDEWTSSYNEQFF. The CDR3 DNA is TGTGCCAGCAGCCAAGATGAGTGGACAAGCTCCTACAATGAGCAGTTCTTC.

V gene TRBV15 combines with J gene TRBJ2-2, with D perhaps TRBD1 (5 bases). V dropped 4 bases and J dropped 6 bases, with 12 bases sitting between them. Germline V CDR1 and CDR2: LNHNV, YYDKDF (reference sequence). This CDR3 region has 14 residues. The CDR3 DNA sequence: TGTGCCACCAGCATCCCCCCAGGGTCCGGGGAGCTGTTTTTT. Its protein is CATSIPPGSGELFF.

The chain combines TRBV12-3 or TRBV12-4 with TRBJ2-3, with D perhaps TRBD2 (6 bases). V shed 3 bases and J shed 1 base, with 8 bases lying between them. This CDR3 comprises 14 residues. DNA for the CDR3: TGTGCCAGCAGTTTGGAGGGAGGCACAGATACGCAGTATTTT. Its translation is CASSLEGGTDTQYF.

This rearrangement joins TRBV20-1 to TRBJ2-1; D perhaps matches TRBD1 (6 bases). The CDR3 contains 15 residues. V was cut by 5 bases and J by 9 bases, with 23 bases left in between. The germline V gene encodes CDR1 DFQATT and CDR2 SNEGSKA (reference sequence). The CDR3 region is CSASGHRLGNSEQFF. The CDR3 DNA reads TGCAGTGCTTCGGGACACCGACTGGGGAACAGTGAGCAGTTCTTC.

This clonotype was found a few times. This chain joins TRBV12-3 or TRBV12-4 and TRBJ1-2, with a possible D match to TRBD1 (6 bases). The CDR3 extends over 13 amino acids. Trimming took 6 bases from V and 6 from J, leaving 14 bases between them. CDR3 region: CASSPQGWDGYTF. In DNA form, the CDR3 reads TGTGCCAGCAGCCCACAGGGATGGGATGGCTACACCTTC.

This chain joins TRBV7-3 and TRBJ1-1; the D is unclear. Looked up from germline, CDR1 is SGHTA and CDR2 is FQGTGA. There are 13 residues in the CDR3. V lost 2 bases and J 4 bases, leaving 8 bases between the germline ends. This CDR3 is CASSLDITTEAFF. As DNA, the CDR3 is TGTGCCAGCAGCTTAGACATTACCACTGAAGCTTTCTTT.

This clonotype was seen only a few times. The rearrangement joins TRBV4-1 to TRBJ2-2, with D possibly TRBD2 on 7 matching bases. Trimming took 0 bases from V and 4 from J, leaving 12 bases between them. The CDR3 is 16 residues long. Germline lookup yields CDR1 MGHRA and CDR2 YSYEKL. The CDR3 is CASSQDWGGGTGELFF. In DNA form, the CDR3 reads TGCGCCAGCAGCCAAGATTGGGGGGGCGGCACCGGGGAGCTGTTTTTT.

The chain uses TRBV5-1 and TRBJ1-2; TRBD1 aligns across 7 bases. V dropped 5 bases and J dropped 8; count of bases not matched to a gene: 6. The germline gives CDR1 SGHRS, CDR2 YFSETQ. The CDR3 runs 12 residues. The CDR3 sequence: CASRGQLWGYTF. The CDR3 region has the DNA TGCGCCAGCAGGGGACAGTTATGGGGCTACACCTTC.

This clonotype has only a few counts. V is TRBV5-4 and J is TRBJ2-1, with TRBD2 matching over 8 bases. There are 16 residues in the CDR3. CDR1 and CDR2 from the germline V gene are SGHNT and YYREEE (reference sequence). Trimming cost V 0 bases and J 7 bases; bases outside gene matches: 9. In nucleotides, the CDR3 is TGTGCCAGCAGCTTGGTACCGCGGGGGGCCGGGAATGAGCAGTTCTTC. The encoded protein is CASSLVPRGAGNEQFF.

This chain connects TRBV29-1 to TRBJ2-3, with no clear D. This CDR3 has 15 amino acids. V was pared by 6 bases and J by 4 bases, with 20 bases between. Germline values: CDR1 SQVTM, CDR2 ANQGSEA. Here the CDR3 reads CSVLAVGFLSDTQYF. The DNA of the CDR3 is TGCAGCGTCTTGGCAGTGGGGTTTCTCTCAGATACGCAGTATTTT.

This chain joins TRBV5-4 and TRBJ1-1, with D possibly being TRBD1 (5 bases). The V gene's germline CDR1 is SGHNT and CDR2 YYREEE (reference sequence). The CDR3 consists of 15 residues. Trimming pared 0 bases from V and 5 bases from J, leaving 14 bases between. CDR3 DNA: TGTGCCAGCAGCTTGGGTACAGGAGCAGGAACTGAAGCTTTCTTT. It codes for CASSLGTGAGTEAFF.

The chain couples TRBV29-1 to TRBJ2-1; 11 positions match TRBD2. Germline loops: CDR1 SQVTM, CDR2 ANQGSEA. This CDR3 has 16 amino acids. After removal of 4 bases from V and 7 bases from J, the junction contained 12 bases not matched to a gene. The DNA for the CDR3 is TGCAGCGTTGGTGGGGAGGCTAGCGGGGGGCCAAATGAGCAGTTCTTC. This encodes CSVGGEASGGPNEQFF.

The gene calls are TRBV12-3 or TRBV12-4 and TRBJ2-1, with 9 bases matching TRBD2. V was clipped by 7 bases and J by 4 bases; unmatched bases: 8. The CDR3 length is 15 residues. The CDR3 DNA reads TGTGCCAGCACTCGACCCCTAGCGGGGTACAATGAGCAGTTCTTC. It specifies CASTRPLAGYNEQFF.

This clonotype has more than one count but fewer than ten. The gene calls are TRBV5-6 and TRBJ2-1; D not resolved. Trimming shortened V by 0 bases and J by 4 bases, and 11 bases separated the two germline ends. Germline CDR1 reads SGHDT; CDR2 reads YYEEEE. The CDR3 has 15 amino acids. The CDR3 spells CASSLVWAVYNEQFF. The CDR3 DNA is TGTGCCAGCAGCTTGGTTTGGGCGGTTTACAATGAGCAGTTCTTC.

This clonotype was observed a handful of times. This sequence joins TRBV9 and TRBJ2-2; the match to TRBD2 covers 8 bases. Germline V gene data show CDR1 as SGDLS and CDR2 as YYNGEE. V trimming: 0 bases; J trimming: 4 bases; junction bases outside the gene matches: 2. CDR3 length: 15 residues. The CDR3 spells CASSVVGTSTGELFF. CDR3 DNA: TGTGCCAGCAGCGTAGTGGGGACTAGCACCGGGGAGCTGTTTTTT. Drawing the rest from reference TRBV9 and TRBJ2-2, the complete variable domain is DSGVTQTPKHLITATGQRVTLRCSPRSGDLSVYWYQQSLDQGLQFLIQYYNGEERAKGNILERFSAQQFPDLHSELNLSSLELGDSALYFCASSVVGTSTGELFFGEGSRLTVL.

V and J are TRBV10-2 and TRBJ2-1, with D unresolved. Deletions cut 4 bases from V and 5 bases from J, with 12 bases between. Germline V CDR1 and CDR2: WSHSY, SAAADI. The CDR3 has 14 amino acids. The CDR3: CASSVWVKDNEQFF. CDR3 nucleotides: TGCGCCAGCAGTGTGTGGGTAAAGGACAATGAGCAGTTCTTC.

This clonotype was detected ten times or more. The chain is built from TRBV20-1 and TRBJ1-6; 9 nucleotides line up with TRBD1. The germline CDR1 and CDR2 sequences are DFQATT and SNEGSKA (reference sequence). V lost 5 bases and J lost 7; bases outside the gene matches: 3. The CDR3 contains 13 residues. The CDR3 spells CSAEGTGNSPLHF. The CDR3 bases are TGCAGTGCTGAAGGGACAGGGAATTCACCCCTCCACTTT.

The chain recombines TRBV29-1 with TRBJ2-7; D call uncertain. Looked up from germline, CDR1 is SQVTM and CDR2 is ANQGSEA. V was pared by 4 bases and J by 4 bases, with 8 bases between. CDR3 length: 11 residues. CDR3 protein: CSVGVGYEQYF. CDR3 nucleotide sequence: TGCAGCGTTGGTGTAGGGTACGAGCAGTACTTC.

This clonotype was counted many times. This sequence joins TRBV6-4 and TRBJ2-2; TRBD1 matches at 8 bases. The CDR3 has 15 residues. The trim removed 2 bases at V and 1 base at J, leaving 0 bases unmatched. Looked up from germline, CDR1 is MRHNA and CDR2 is SNTAGT. The CDR3 coding sequence is TGTGCCAGCAGTGACGGGACAGGGAACACCGGGGAGCTGTTTTTT. Amino acid sequence: CASSDGTGNTGELFF.